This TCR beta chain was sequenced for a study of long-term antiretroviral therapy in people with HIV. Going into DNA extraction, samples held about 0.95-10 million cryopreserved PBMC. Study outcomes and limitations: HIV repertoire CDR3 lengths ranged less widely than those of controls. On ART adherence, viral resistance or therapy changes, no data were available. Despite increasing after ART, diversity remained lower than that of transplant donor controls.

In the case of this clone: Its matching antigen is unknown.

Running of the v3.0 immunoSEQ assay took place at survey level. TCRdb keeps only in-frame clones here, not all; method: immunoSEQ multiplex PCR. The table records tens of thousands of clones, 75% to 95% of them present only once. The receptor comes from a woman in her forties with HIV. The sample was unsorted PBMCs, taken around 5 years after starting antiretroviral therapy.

Here the CDR3 DNA reads TGTGCCAGCGGTGGGACTAGCGGCGCAGAGACCCAGTACTTC. It yields the protein CASGGTSGAETQYF. The rearrangement uses TRBV2 and TRBJ2-5, with 11 bases identical to TRBD2. The CDR3 contains 14 residues. V lost 8 bases to trimming and J lost 4 bases; unmatched junction nucleotides: 6. The germline V gene has CDR1 SNHLY and CDR2 FYNNEI.